The next 27 T cell receptor beta chains were all read from a single sample in a study of blood T cell repertoires in COVID-19. TCRdb keeps only in-frame clones here, not all; method: immunoSEQ multiplex PCR. The table has about 270,000 clones, 86% seen once; the top ten hold just under 9%. Source material: peripheral blood. The source is a man between 35 and 55 years old with active or convalescent COVID-19.

The chain links TRBV9 to TRBJ2-2; the D is unclear. This CDR3 is 14 amino acids long. V gave up 4 bases and J gave up 7 bases, with 14 bases separating them. CDR1 is SGDLS and CDR2 is YYNGEE in the germline V gene. DNA for the CDR3: TGTGCCAGCAGCACCGACACCGTCGGCGGGGAGCTGTTTTTT. Residues: CASSTDTVGGELFF.

This clone was seen once. This chain links TRBV15 with TRBJ1-2; TRBD1 agrees at 7 bases. Germline V gene sequence: CDR1 LNHNV, CDR2 YYDKDF (reference sequence). CDR3 size: 15 residues. Germline trimming cut 3 bases from V and 6 bases from J; bases unmatched to any gene: 10. Here the CDR3 reads CATSRPGQVMNGYTF. The CDR3 DNA is TGTGCCACCAGCAGGCCCGGACAGGTTATGAATGGCTACACCTTC. The variable domain in full, with the rest retrieved from reference TRBV15 and TRBJ1-2, is DAMVIQNPRYQVTQFGKPVTLSCSQTLNHNVMYWYQQKSSQAPKLLFHYYDKDFNNEADTPDNFQSRRPNTSFCFLDIRSPGLGDTAMYLCATSRPGQVMNGYTFGSGTRLTVV.

The chain recombines TRBV3-1 (or the pseudogene TRBV3-2) with TRBJ2-7; D might be TRBD2 (7 bases). The CDR3 is 14 amino acids. Trimming took off 4 bases at V and 7 bases at J, with 17 bases between the two ends. Germline values: CDR1 LGHDT, CDR2 YNNKEL (reference sequence). The CDR3 is CASSPKGGLGEQYF. The CDR3 coding sequence is TGTGCCAGCAGCCCCAAGGGGGGGCTGGGGGAGCAGTACTTC.

The V gene is TRBV12-3 or TRBV12-4, the J gene TRBJ2-7; weak D call: TRBD1 (5 bases). Trimming shortened V by 2 bases and J by 6 bases, and 5 bases separated the two germline ends. The CDR3 is 11 amino acids. Here the CDR3 reads CASSLRGEQYF. In nucleotides, the CDR3 is TGTGCCAGCAGTTTAAGGGGCGAGCAGTACTTC.

This sequence joins TRBV10-1 and TRBJ2-7; D remains ambiguous. This CDR3 comprises 16 residues. Germline V CDR1 and CDR2: WNHNN, SYGVQD (reference sequence). Trimming took 0 bases from V and 6 from J, leaving 18 bases between them. In DNA form, the CDR3 reads TGCGCCAGCAGTGAGTCGAAGCTTGGATACGGCGGCGAGCAGTACTTC. Translation gives CASSESKLGYGGEQYF.

J is TRBJ2-5 and V is TRBV11-2; 8 bases agree with TRBD1. J lost 5 bases, V lost 6 bases, and 5 bases had no gene match. There are 13 residues in the CDR3. CDR1 is SGHAT, CDR2 FQNNGV, per germline. The chain's CDR3 is CASSSDRAETQYF. The CDR3, as DNA: TGTGCCAGCAGTTCGGACAGGGCGGAGACCCAGTACTTC.

The chain recombines TRBV6-2 or TRBV6-3 with TRBJ2-5; TRBD2 matches 8 bases. With 0 bases clipped from V and 5 bases from J, the junction kept 8 bases outside the gene matches. The CDR3 contains 16 residues. Germline V lookup: CDR1 MNHEY, CDR2 SVGEGT. CDR3 sequence (DNA): TGTGCCAGCAGTTACTCGAAAGGCGGGAGGACTGAGACCCAGTACTTC. Translation gives CASSYSKGGRTETQYF.

The chain couples TRBV7-8 to TRBJ2-7; 12 nucleotides match TRBD2. The V gene's germline CDR1 is SGHVS and CDR2 FQNEAQ. Germline trimming cut 5 bases from V and 3 bases from J; bases unmatched to any gene: 8. The length of the CDR3 is 16 residues. CDR3 coding DNA: TGTGCCAGCAGCCCCAAGAGACTAGCGGGAGACTACGAGCAGTACTTC. Amino acids: CASSPKRLAGDYEQYF.

The CDR3 here is CASSEGTAHSYTF. CDR3 nucleotides: TGTGCCAGCAGTGAAGGGACAGCTCATTCCTACACCTTC. The gene calls are TRBV27 and TRBJ1-2; 7 bases agree with TRBD1. CDR3 size: 13 residues. V was pared by 5 bases and J by 10 bases, with 10 bases of the junction left unmatched. Per germline, CDR1 MNHEY and CDR2 SMNVEV (reference sequence).

This clone came up once. The gene calls are TRBV27 and TRBJ2-1; D possibly corresponds to TRBD2 (6 bases). V lost 5 bases and J lost 1, with 9 bases in between. This CDR3 has 14 residues. Germline CDR1 is MNHEY and CDR2 is SMNVEV (reference sequence). CDR3 nucleotides: TGTGCCAGCAGTGGAGGGAGGTCCTACAATGAGCAGTTCTTC. It specifies CASSGGRSYNEQFF.

The CDR3 DNA is TGTGCCATCAGTGCCACCCTGGACAGGGGATTAGCCTACGAGCAGTACTTC. Its protein product is CAISATLDRGLAYEQYF. The chain joins TRBV10-3 to TRBJ2-7; the match to TRBD1 covers 9 bases. Germline loops: CDR1 ENHRY, CDR2 SYGVKD. The CDR3 consists of 17 residues. After removal of 4 bases from V and 2 bases from J, the junction contained 12 bases not matched to a gene.

V and J are TRBV11-2 and TRBJ2-7; 11 bases are shared with TRBD1. V dropped 5 bases and J dropped 2; count of bases not matched to a gene: 5. Germline V lookup: CDR1 SGHAT, CDR2 FQNNGV. The CDR3 length is 15 residues. The chain's CDR3 is CASSRLGQGAYEQYF. The CDR3 nucleotides read TGTGCCAGCAGCCGCCTGGGACAGGGGGCCTACGAGCAGTACTTC.

The chain combines TRBV6-5 with TRBJ1-4, with 10 bases fitting TRBD1. The trim removed 7 bases at V and 5 bases at J, leaving 4 bases unmatched. The germline gives CDR1 MNHEY, CDR2 SVGAGI. The CDR3 contains 14 residues. CDR3 sequence reads: CASIPGQGNEKLFF. DNA for the CDR3: TGTGCCAGCATACCGGGACAGGGGAATGAAAAACTGTTTTTT.

This clone was found a few times. This sequence joins TRBV7-9 and TRBJ1-1; D gene uncertain. The CDR3 runs 15 residues. Germline V gene data show CDR1 as SEHNR and CDR2 as FQNEAQ (reference sequence). V lost 0 bases and J 4 bases, leaving 12 bases between the germline ends. CDR3 amino acids: CASSLALGSTTEAFF. Written as DNA, the CDR3 is TGTGCCAGCAGCTTAGCGCTTGGCAGTACCACTGAAGCTTTCTTT.

This chain uses TRBV30 with TRBJ1-6; 10 nucleotides line up with TRBD1. The germline V gene encodes CDR1 GTSNPN and CDR2 SVGIG (reference sequence). V shed 5 bases and J 7 bases; nucleotides not matched to a gene: 8. This CDR3 is built from 15 residues. CDR3 nucleotide sequence: TGTGCCTGGGAGTACCCGGGACAGGGGAATTCACCCCTCCACTTT. Translated, it gives CAWEYPGQGNSPLHF.

This chain links TRBV5-1 with TRBJ2-1, with TRBD2 as a possible D gene (6 bases). CDR3 length: 14 residues. V gave up 3 bases and J gave up 5 bases, with 12 bases separating them. Per the germline V gene, CDR1 is SGHRS and CDR2 is YFSETQ. CDR3 DNA sequence: TGCGCCAGCAGCTCTGGGACTGGGAACAATGAGCAGTTCTTC. Its protein is CASSSGTGNNEQFF. The whole variable domain, filled in from reference TRBV5-1 and TRBJ2-1, reads KAGVTQTPRYLIKTRGQQVTLSCSPISGHRSVSWYQQTPGQGLQFLFEYFSETQRNKGNFPGRFSGRQFSNSRSEMNVSTLELGDSALYLCASSSGTGNNEQFFGPGTRLTVL.

The genes are TRBV24-1 and TRBJ2-6, with D possibly TRBD2 on 5 matching bases. Germline lookup yields CDR1 KGHDR and CDR2 SFDVKD. Between the trimmed V and J ends, which lost 1 base and 0 bases, there was a span of 9 bases. The length of the CDR3 is 17 residues. The CDR3 protein is CATSDFVGSSGANVLTF. CDR3 sequence (DNA): TGTGCCACCAGTGATTTTGTAGGGAGCTCTGGGGCCAACGTCCTGACTTTC.

CDR3 sequence (DNA): TGTGCCAGCAGCTCCAGGCCCCAAGAGACCCAGTACTTC. Protein: CASSSRPQETQYF. The rearrangement links TRBV7-3 to TRBJ2-5; the D is unclear. CDR3 size: 13 residues. Germline-derived CDR1 and CDR2 are SGHTA and FQGTGA. V dropped 4 bases and J dropped 1 base, with 7 bases sitting between them.

The chain links TRBV27 to TRBJ2-3; 7 bases map to TRBD2. The length of the CDR3 is 15 residues. CDR1 MNHEY and CDR2 SMNVEV come from the germline V gene (reference sequence). The V gene end was trimmed by 7 bases and the J gene end by 4 bases; junction bases not matched to a gene: 11. The chain's CDR3 is CASKFGGGDSDTQYF. CDR3 nucleotides: TGTGCCAGCAAATTTGGGGGGGGTGATTCAGATACGCAGTATTTT.

The chain is built from TRBV5-1 and TRBJ1-5, with 7 bases aligning to TRBD1. Germline CDR1 SGHRS, CDR2 YFSETQ. Germline trimming cut 0 bases from V and 6 bases from J; bases unmatched to any gene: 6. The CDR3 contains 15 residues. Written as DNA, the CDR3 is TGCGCCAGCAGCTTGGGGCAGGGGGGCGGTCAGCCCCAGCATTTT. It yields the protein CASSLGQGGGQPQHF.

The rearrangement joins TRBV24-1 to TRBJ1-1; D might be TRBD1 (5 bases). The CDR3 sequence is 13 residues long. Trimming took off 1 base at V and 3 bases at J, with 5 bases between the two ends. From germline, CDR1 is KGHDR and CDR2 SFDVKD. DNA of the CDR3: TGTGCCACCAGTGATTTAGGGGACACTGAAGCTTTCTTT. Translation: CATSDLGDTEAFF.

This chain links TRBV4-1 with TRBJ2-1; 8 bases line up with TRBD2. CDR1 MGHRA and CDR2 YSYEKL come from the germline V gene. This CDR3 comprises 16 residues. V was clipped by 1 base and J by 5 bases; unmatched bases: 7. Written as DNA, the CDR3 is TGCGCCAGCAGCCAAGCTAGTCTAGCGGGTAACAATGAGCAGTTCTTC. As protein: CASSQASLAGNNEQFF.

V is TRBV19 and J is TRBJ1-3, with D uncertain. This CDR3 contains 14 residues. V was pared by 2 bases and J by 4 bases, with 9 bases between. The germline gives CDR1 LNHDA, CDR2 SQIVND (reference sequence). CDR3 in amino acids: CASSITAKGNTIYF. As DNA, the CDR3 is TGTGCCAGTAGTATAACTGCTAAAGGAAACACCATATATTTT.

This clone was seen only once. The chain employs TRBV7-9 and TRBJ1-5, with D perhaps matching TRBD1 (5 bases). The V end lost 6 bases, the J end lost 5 bases, and 8 bases lay between the germline ends. CDR3 length equals 12 residues. The germline gives CDR1 SEHNR, CDR2 FQNEAQ (reference sequence). The DNA of the CDR3 is TGTGCCAGCAGTCCGGGGGATCAGCCCCAGCATTTT. As protein: CASSPGDQPQHF.

This chain uses TRBV30 with TRBJ1-6, with D unclear. Germline CDR1 reads GTSNPN; CDR2 reads SVGIG (reference sequence). The CDR3 spans 13 residues. V was trimmed by 7 bases and J by 9 bases, leaving 16 bases between them. CDR3 coding DNA: TGTGCCTCATCCCGGGGATGGATTTCACCCCTCCACTTT. Its translation is CASSRGWISPLHF.

This chain links TRBV7-8 with TRBJ1-1; TRBD1 matches at 7 bases. The CDR3 contains 14 residues. Germline V lookup: CDR1 SGHVS, CDR2 FQNEAQ. V dropped 5 bases and J dropped 11; count of bases not matched to a gene: 14. In nucleotides, the CDR3 is TGTGCCAGCAGCCTCAATGCACAGGGGAGGTTTGCTTTCTTT. Amino acid sequence: CASSLNAQGRFAFF.

The chain joins TRBV4-2 to TRBJ2-1; 8 bases match TRBD2. The CDR3 sequence is 15 residues long. V gave up 7 bases and J gave up 0 bases; unmatched junction bases: 5. CDR1 LGHNA and CDR2 YNFKEQ come from the germline V gene. CDR3 DNA sequence: TGTGCCAGCACCCCCAGCGGGAGCTCCTACAATGAGCAGTTCTTC. Protein: CASTPSGSSYNEQFF.